This record looks at one T cell receptor (beta chain) sequence and its context. Its antigen is undetermined. TCRdb derives one entry per CDR3 protein from the 5' RACE reads, leaving out DNA. Its table records 150,000 to 200,000 distinct CDR3 sequences. This CDR3 contains 15 residues. CDR1 is DFQATT, CDR2 SNEGSKA, per germline (reference sequence). The source of the sample is a study of monozygotic twins with inflammatory bowel disease. Study-level points and caveats: Support was absent for any single strong signal or clonotype linked to IBD.

The chain uses TRBV20-1 and TRBJ1-2; TCRdb indicates TRBD1, and absent DNA this call remains unverified. The TCR sequence derives from a human donor with ulcerative colitis or Crohn's disease, or a healthy co-twin of an affected twin (not recorded which). Sequencing used blood. CDR3 loop: CSAREGQGRSYGYTF.